The clone carrying this TCR beta chain was observed many times. Molecular barcoding with unique molecular identifiers was used for the TCRbeta library. Each CDR3 protein gets one entry after TCRdb re-called the PCR reads with MiXCR. The sample has approximately 980,000 distinct CDR3 sequences, less than 30% seen once. These data belong to a study of T-cell reconstitution after alpha-beta-depleted transplantation in children. This CDR3 comprises 13 residues. CDR1 and CDR2 (germline): SGHRS, YFSETQ. V was trimmed by 3 bases and J by 3 bases, leaving 6 bases between them. This material consisted of PBMCs, mostly from graft donor cells, taken 360 days after TCRalphabeta/CD19-depleted stem cell transplant. The rearrangement uses TRBV5-1 and TRBJ2-2, with D possibly TRBD2 on 5 matching bases. The source of this sequence is a boy younger than two who had a stem cell transplant for SCID, so the T cells may come from the graft donor. In DNA, the CDR3 is TGCGCCAGCAGCTCGGACTACACCGGGGAGCTGTTTTTT. Its translation is CASSSDYTGELFF.